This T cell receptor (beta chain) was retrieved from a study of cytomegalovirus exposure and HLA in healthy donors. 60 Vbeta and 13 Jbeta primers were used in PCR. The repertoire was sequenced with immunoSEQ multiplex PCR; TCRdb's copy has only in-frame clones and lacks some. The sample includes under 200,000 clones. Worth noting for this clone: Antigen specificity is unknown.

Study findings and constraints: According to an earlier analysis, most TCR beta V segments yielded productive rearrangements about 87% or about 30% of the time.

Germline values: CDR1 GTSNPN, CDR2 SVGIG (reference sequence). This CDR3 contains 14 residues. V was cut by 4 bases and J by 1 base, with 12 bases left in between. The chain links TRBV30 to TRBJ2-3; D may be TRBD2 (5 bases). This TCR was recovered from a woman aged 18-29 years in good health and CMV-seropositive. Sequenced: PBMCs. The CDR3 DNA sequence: TGTGCCTGGAATTTGGACTCCGGCACAGATACGCAGTATTTT. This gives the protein CAWNLDSGTDTQYF. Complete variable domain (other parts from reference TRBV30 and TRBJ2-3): SQTIHQWPATLVQPVGSPLSLECTVEGTSNPNLYWYRQAAGRGLQLLFYSVGIGQISSEVPQNLSASRPQDRQFILSSKKLLLSDSGFYLCAWNLDSGTDTQYFGPGTRLTVL.